These 4 T cell receptor beta chains originate from one sample sequenced in a study of CD8 T cells in Susac syndrome. Reverse transcription of roughly 0.5 to 1 ug RNA was performed with random hexamers. From the immunoSEQ multiplex PCR reads, TCRdb called clonotypes with MiXCR, one entry per CDR3 protein. This sample carries 150,000 to 200,000 distinct CDR3 sequences, roughly 92% of them seen once, and the ten largest clones take 0.09% to 0.1%. Sequencing input: CD4+ T cells from PBMCs. The receptor source for this set is a human donor with multiple sclerosis.

V is TRBV2 and J is TRBJ2-5; the D is unclear. This CDR3 comprises 11 residues. The V end lost 4 bases, the J end lost 6 bases, and 6 bases lay between the germline ends. Germline V gene data show CDR1 as SNHLY and CDR2 as FYNNEI. This CDR3 is CASSAFKTQYF. The CDR3 region has the DNA TGTGCCAGCAGTGCTTTTAAGACCCAGTACTTC.

V usage is TRBV5-4 and J usage is TRBJ2-3, with 10 bases fitting TRBD2. Unmatched junction bases numbered 8, after V lost 4 bases and J lost 0 bases. The CDR3 is 17 residues long. Germline V gene lookup returns CDR1 SGHNT and CDR2 YYREEE (reference sequence). The CDR3 here is CASSPDLAGASTDTQYF. CDR3 bases: TGTGCCAGCAGCCCTGATCTAGCGGGAGCTAGCACAGATACGCAGTATTTT.

The genes are TRBV3-1 and TRBJ2-2, with TRBD2 identical over 8 bases. The length of the CDR3 is 15 residues. The trim removed 4 bases at V and 4 bases at J, leaving 5 bases unmatched. Germline V gene sequence: CDR1 LGHDT, CDR2 YNNKEL (reference sequence). The CDR3 here is CASSLSGSGTGELFF. The CDR3 region has the DNA TGTGCCAGCAGCCTGAGCGGGAGTGGCACCGGGGAGCTGTTTTTT.

The rearrangement uses TRBV28 and TRBJ1-1; no reliable D call. There are 12 residues in the CDR3. V was shortened by 3 bases and J by 6 bases, with 8 bases between the two germline ends. Germline CDR1 and CDR2: MDHEN and SYDVKM. The CDR3 protein is CASSLRLSEAFF. Here the CDR3 DNA reads TGTGCCAGCAGTTTGAGGCTCTCTGAAGCTTTCTTT.